This TCR beta chain was identified in a study of cytomegalovirus exposure and HLA in healthy donors. Trimming took off 4 bases at V and 4 bases at J, with 16 bases between the two ends. The CDR3 totals 16 residues. CDR1 and CDR2 (germline): SGHDN, FVKESK. It was with 60 Vbeta and 13 Jbeta primers that the PCR ran. Measured with immunoSEQ multiplex PCR; TCRdb has only the in-frame clones, and not every one. The top ten hold about 1.1% of the sample, which has approximately 130,000 clones, 79% seen once. This clonotype was sampled from a male donor in good health and CMV-seronegative. Material: PBMCs. The chain carries TRBV14 and TRBJ1-4; no clear D. The CDR3 is CASSRRGKVLNEKLFF. CDR3 nucleotides: TGTGCCAGCAGCCGCCGCGGAAAGGTCCTTAATGAAAAACTGTTTTTT.